The clone carrying this TCR beta chain was recorded a few times. No antigen is known for it. At one end, the junction sequence differs from germline, possibly due to a read error. This entry belongs to a study of beta chain features in type 1 diabetes. Study at large: Age, gender and cell yields were alike across patients and healthy donors.

Regarding the study as a whole: Relative to healthy donors, patients appeared to have naive, central memory and Treg TCRB repertoires that were more similar. VDJ junctions sequenced from type 1 diabetes patients showed fewer insertions and more deletions.

Expressed TCRB transcripts were sequenced, since all the RNA that had been isolated was reverse transcribed. Repertoires were generated with immunoSEQ multiplex PCR, while TCRdb's copy carries only in-frame clones and drops some. Of about 230,000 clones listed, 9% to 10% are singletons. One heparinised draw, averaging about 116 mL, was taken per donor. The clonotype originates from a young woman in good health. The sample comprised naive CD4+ T cells from blood.

CDR3 DNA: TGTGCCAGCAGTGGCGGGAGGGTGCCCGACTTC. It specifies CASSGGRVPDF. V is TRBV2 and J is TRBJ2-7, with 9 positions matching TRBD2. The CDR3 totals 11 residues. Germline V gives CDR1 SNHLY, CDR2 FYNNEI.